This T cell receptor (beta chain) is from a study of OX40 agonist ivuxolimab in advanced cancers. Study-wide background: Melanoma, hepatocellular carcinoma, head and neck or renal cell cancer occurred in dose-escalation patients. Three patients responded partially, comprising one with hepatocellular carcinoma and two with cutaneous melanoma. Whole-study findings and limits: In the 0.1 to 3.0 mg/kg range, CD4+ and CD8+ blood T cells had expanded clonally by week 6. Undetermined was the antigen specificity of the expanded peripheral T cells.

This clone was counted between two and nine times. What it binds is unknown. Trimming removed 3 bases from V and 6 bases from J, with 15 bases in between. The CDR3 runs 15 residues. The V gene's germline CDR1 is SGHVS and CDR2 FQNEAQ. Produced via immunoSEQ multiplex PCR; TCRdb's table is partial and in-frame only. This table has fewer than 80,000 clones, around 84% appearing once. The specimen comprised CD4+ or CD8+ T cells sorted from blood, sampled in a trial of the OX40 agonist ivuxolimab. This chain connects TRBV7-8 to TRBJ1-5, with a tentative D call TRBD1 (6 bases). This clonotype originated in an adult with an advanced solid tumor such as melanoma, head and neck, liver or kidney cancer. In nucleotides, the CDR3 is TGTGCCAGCAGCTTCGACACAGGGCCGTCTCAGCCCCAGCATTTT. Residues: CASSFDTGPSQPQHF. Based on the CDR3 plus reference TRBV7-8 and TRBJ1-5, the full variable domain is GAGVSQSPRYKVAKRGQDVALRCDPISGHVSLFWYQQALGQGPEFLTYFQNEAQLDKSGLPSDRFFAERPEGSVSTLKIQRTQQEDSAVYLCASSFDTGPSQPQHFGDGTRLSIL.